These T cell receptor beta chains were read from a single sample in a study of cytomegalovirus exposure and HLA in healthy donors. Using immunoSEQ multiplex PCR, the repertoire was profiled, and TCRdb retains in-frame clones only, with some absent. In the table there are about 160,000 clones, 65% to 85% of which are singletons. Sequences were obtained from PBMCs. Receptor source: a woman aged 45-65 years in good health and CMV-seropositive. Both conserved end residues are part of each CDR3. The order of the fields is V gene, J gene, D gene, clone size, CDR3 protein, CDR3 DNA. A D gene is named only where the DNA matches it firmly. Where a row states a size, it is once, few, many or the class of an expanded clone; other rows omit it.

v_call: TRBV19; j_call: TRBJ2-5; d_call: -; clone_size: -; cdr3_aa: CASSIVPTDSSEQYF; cdr3_nt: TGTGCCAGTAGTATAGTCCCCACCGACAGTTCGGAGCAGTACTTC
v_call: TRBV2; j_call: TRBJ2-7; d_call: TRBD1; clone_size: many; cdr3_aa: CASTETGGGEQYF; cdr3_nt: TGTGCCAGCACCGAGACAGGGGGCGGCGAGCAGTACTTC
v_call: TRBV28; j_call: TRBJ2-5; d_call: -; clone_size: -; cdr3_aa: CASTPGRNQETQYF; cdr3_nt: TGTGCCAGCACCCCAGGGCGTAATCAAGAGACCCAGTACTTC
v_call: TRBV21-1; j_call: TRBJ1-3; d_call: -; clone_size: once; cdr3_aa: CASSNPLAAHNTIYF; cdr3_nt: TGTGCCAGCAGCAATCCTCTAGCCGCTCACAACACCATATATTTT
v_call: TRBV5-6; j_call: TRBJ2-7; d_call: TRBD1; clone_size: -; cdr3_aa: CASSLQDRVSYEQYF; cdr3_nt: TGTGCCAGCAGCTTGCAGGACAGGGTCTCCTACGAGCAGTACTTC
v_call: TRBV5-4; j_call: TRBJ1-2; d_call: TRBD1; clone_size: -; cdr3_aa: CASSLGGQGGGYTF; cdr3_nt: TGTGCCAGCAGCTTGGGGGGACAGGGTGGAGGCTACACCTTC
v_call: TRBV5-1; j_call: TRBJ1-1; d_call: -; clone_size: -; cdr3_aa: CASSLRGGTEAFF; cdr3_nt: TGCGCCAGCAGCTTGAGGGGGGGCACTGAAGCTTTCTTT
v_call: TRBV28; j_call: TRBJ2-1; d_call: TRBD2; clone_size: -; cdr3_aa: CASSLYRTSGRRRGNEQFF; cdr3_nt: TGTGCCAGCAGTTTATATAGGACTAGCGGGAGGAGACGGGGCAATGAGCAGTTCTTC
v_call: TRBV5-4; j_call: TRBJ2-1; d_call: TRBD2; clone_size: -; cdr3_aa: CASSPGLAGVDNEQFF; cdr3_nt: TGTGCCAGCAGCCCCGGACTAGCGGGGGTAGACAATGAGCAGTTCTTC
v_call: TRBV7-2; j_call: TRBJ2-5; d_call: -; clone_size: few; cdr3_aa: CASSLGPGVEAGETQYF; cdr3_nt: TGTGCCAGCAGCTTAGGGCCCGGAGTGGAGGCTGGAGAGACCCAGTACTTC
v_call: TRBV19; j_call: TRBJ1-1; d_call: TRBD1; clone_size: once; cdr3_aa: CASSLTGTAEAFF; cdr3_nt: TGTGCCAGTAGCCTCACTGGGACAGCTGAAGCTTTCTTT
v_call: TRBV28; j_call: TRBJ1-5; d_call: -; clone_size: -; cdr3_aa: CASTPEGQPQHF; cdr3_nt: TGTGCCAGCACTCCAGAGGGACAGCCCCAGCATTTT
v_call: TRBV28; j_call: TRBJ2-2; d_call: -; clone_size: -; cdr3_aa: CASSSGTGRGTGELFF; cdr3_nt: TGTGCCAGCAGTTCGGGGACCGGGAGAGGAACCGGGGAGCTGTTTTTT
v_call: TRBV12-5; j_call: TRBJ2-1; d_call: TRBD2; clone_size: -; cdr3_aa: CASGLVAPGLAGYNEQFF; cdr3_nt: TGTGCTAGTGGTTTGGTAGCCCCAGGACTAGCGGGGTACAATGAGCAGTTCTTC
v_call: TRBV16; j_call: TRBJ2-2; d_call: -; clone_size: -; cdr3_aa: CASSQHPTEAENTGELFF; cdr3_nt: TGTGCCAGCAGCCAGCACCCTACGGAAGCGGAAAACACCGGGGAGCTGTTTTTT
v_call: TRBV12-5; j_call: TRBJ1-5; d_call: -; clone_size: -; cdr3_aa: CASHPRGVYQPQHF; cdr3_nt: TGTGCTAGCCACCCACGGGGGGTCTATCAGCCCCAGCATTTT
v_call: TRBV28; j_call: TRBJ2-7; d_call: TRBD1; clone_size: -; cdr3_aa: CASSTGQGGAYEQYF; cdr3_nt: TGTGCCAGCAGTACAGGACAGGGGGGGGCCTACGAGCAGTACTTC
v_call: TRBV6-5; j_call: TRBJ2-1; d_call: TRBD2; clone_size: -; cdr3_aa: CASSRPSGNNEQFF; cdr3_nt: TGTGCCAGCAGTCGGCCTAGCGGCAACAATGAGCAGTTCTTC
v_call: TRBV7-2; j_call: TRBJ2-7; d_call: TRBD2; clone_size: -; cdr3_aa: CASSPTGGMDEQYF; cdr3_nt: TGTGCCAGCAGCCCCACCGGGGGGATGGACGAGCAGTACTTC
v_call: TRBV5-4; j_call: TRBJ1-1; d_call: -; clone_size: -; cdr3_aa: CASSYDRNTEAFF; cdr3_nt: TGTGCCAGCAGCTACGACAGGAACACTGAAGCTTTCTTT
v_call: TRBV5-1; j_call: TRBJ1-2; d_call: TRBD1; clone_size: -; cdr3_aa: CASSEWTGRSGYTF; cdr3_nt: TGCGCCAGCAGCGAGTGGACAGGGCGGAGTGGCTACACCTTC
v_call: TRBV5-1; j_call: TRBJ2-3; d_call: TRBD2; clone_size: -; cdr3_aa: CASSTETSGTDTQYF; cdr3_nt: TGCGCCAGCAGCACGGAGACTAGCGGCACAGATACGCAGTATTTT
v_call: TRBV5-1; j_call: TRBJ2-7; d_call: TRBD1; clone_size: -; cdr3_aa: CASSLDRAYEQYF; cdr3_nt: TGCGCCAGCAGCTTAGACAGGGCCTACGAGCAGTACTTC
v_call: TRBV7-2; j_call: TRBJ1-5; d_call: TRBD1; clone_size: -; cdr3_aa: CASSLAGQYNQPQHF; cdr3_nt: TGTGCCAGCAGCTTAGCGGGACAGTACAATCAGCCCCAGCATTTT
v_call: TRBV10-3; j_call: TRBJ2-5; d_call: -; clone_size: -; cdr3_aa: CAISEGVAIYQETQYF; cdr3_nt: TGTGCCATCAGTGAGGGAGTAGCTATATACCAAGAGACCCAGTACTTC
v_call: TRBV5-1; j_call: TRBJ1-1; d_call: -; clone_size: -; cdr3_aa: CASSLAADGGAFF; cdr3_nt: TGCGCCAGCAGCTTGGCCGCGGACGGGGGAGCTTTCTTT
v_call: TRBV9; j_call: TRBJ2-1; d_call: -; clone_size: once; cdr3_aa: CASSVDSSNEQFF; cdr3_nt: TGTGCCAGCAGCGTAGACAGTAGCAATGAGCAGTTCTTC
v_call: TRBV19; j_call: TRBJ1-1; d_call: TRBD1; clone_size: -; cdr3_aa: CASSIDGTGLTEAFF; cdr3_nt: TGTGCCAGTAGTATAGATGGGACAGGGTTGACTGAAGCTTTCTTT